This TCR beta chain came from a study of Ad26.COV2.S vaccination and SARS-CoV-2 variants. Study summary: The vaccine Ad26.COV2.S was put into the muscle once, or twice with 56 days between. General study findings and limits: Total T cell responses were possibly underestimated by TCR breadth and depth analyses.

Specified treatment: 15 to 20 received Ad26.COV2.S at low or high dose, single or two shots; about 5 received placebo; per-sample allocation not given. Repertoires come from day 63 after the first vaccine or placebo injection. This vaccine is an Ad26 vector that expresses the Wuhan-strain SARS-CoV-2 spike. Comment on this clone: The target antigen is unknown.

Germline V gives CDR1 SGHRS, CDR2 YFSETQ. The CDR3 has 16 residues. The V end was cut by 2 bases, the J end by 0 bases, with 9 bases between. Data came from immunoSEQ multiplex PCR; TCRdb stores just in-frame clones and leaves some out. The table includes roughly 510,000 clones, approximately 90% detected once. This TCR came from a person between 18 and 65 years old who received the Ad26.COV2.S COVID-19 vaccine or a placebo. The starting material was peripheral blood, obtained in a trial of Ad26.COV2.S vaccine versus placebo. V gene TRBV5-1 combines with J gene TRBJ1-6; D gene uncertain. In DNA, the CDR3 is TGCGCCAGCAGCTTACAGTCGGCCTCCTATAATTCACCCCTCCACTTT. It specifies CASSLQSASYNSPLHF.